A single sample gave rise to the 4 T cell receptor beta chains below, sequenced in a study of shared clonotypes between healthy human individuals. Only in-frame clones appear in the TCRdb table, and some are missing; sequencing was by immunoSEQ multiplex PCR. The sample consists of around 2,000,000 clones, less than 95% of them appearing once. Positively selected for CCR7, the CD45RO-negative cells used as naive CD8 cells excluded terminally differentiated effector memory CD45RA+ cells. The sequenced sample consisted of naive CD8+ T cells sorted from blood. The receptors derive from a man in his late teens or twenties in good health.

This chain connects TRBV28 to TRBJ1-5; D might be TRBD1 (6 bases). CDR1 and CDR2 from the germline V gene are MDHEN and SYDVKM. Trimming left V 7 bases short and J 3 bases short, with 13 bases between. The CDR3 loop spans 14 amino acids. The CDR3 is CASTSGGYNQPQHF. The CDR3, as DNA: TGTGCCAGCACGAGCGGGGGCTACAATCAGCCCCAGCATTTT. The whole variable domain, filled in from reference TRBV28 and TRBJ1-5, reads DVKVTQSSRYLVKRTGEKVFLECVQDMDHENMFWYRQDPGLGLRLIYFSYDVKMKEKGDIPEGYSVSREKKERFSLILESASTNQTSMYLCASTSGGYNQPQHFGDGTRLSIL.

As DNA, the CDR3 is TGTGCCAGCAGCCCTACAGGGGGCCGATACGAGCAGTACTTC. It is translated as CASSPTGGRYEQYF. This chain connects TRBV7-6 to TRBJ2-7, with 9 nucleotides matching TRBD1. The CDR3 totals 14 residues. Germline-derived CDR1 and CDR2 are SGHVS and FNYEAQ. V lost 5 bases, J lost 4 bases, and 6 bases stayed unmatched. Together with reference TRBV7-6 and TRBJ2-7, the CDR3 gives the full variable domain: GAGVSQSPRYKVTKRGQDVALRCDPISGHVSLYWYRQALGQGPEFLTYFNYEAQQDKSGLPNDRFSAERPEGSISTLTIQRTEQRDSAMYRCASSPTGGRYEQYFGPGTRLTVT.

The chain has TRBV2 and TRBJ2-7; TRBD2 might be the D (7 bases). In germline, CDR1 is SNHLY, CDR2 FYNNEI. The CDR3 is made up of 15 amino acids. V was clipped by 2 bases and J by 2 bases, with 13 bases between them. The chain's CDR3 is CASSERTAGPYEQYF. The CDR3 region has the DNA TGTGCCAGCAGTGAAAGGACAGCGGGGCCCTACGAGCAGTACTTC.

In the case of this clone: A junction boundary mismatches the germline segment, possibly from a read error. This rearrangement joins TRBV7-7 to TRBJ1-3; D ambiguous. The V gene's germline CDR1 is SSHAT and CDR2 FNYEAQ (reference sequence). The CDR3 runs 14 residues. CDR3 protein: CASSPESSGNTIYF. The CDR3 DNA reads TGTGCTAGCAGCCCGGAGAGCTCTGGAAACACCATATATTTT.